The clone carrying this T cell receptor beta chain was seen at least ten times. Its antigen remains unknown. The sample comes from a study of CD8+CD57+ T cells in acquired aplastic anemia. In the study overall: Sorted CD4+ and CD8+ cells gave a mean 3.2 ug DNA, range roughly 0.18 to 30 ug. Read counts for CD4+ cells (from healthy donors) averaged around 10 million. Study observations and caveats: Patient and control CD8+ Simpson's diversity was not significantly different. Patients had twenty-nine CD8+ CDR3 sequences in common with controls (the shared set).

Profiling that covered TCR beta VDJ and CDR3 relied on genomic DNA as its template. TCRdb passed the reads through MiXCR, listing each CDR3 protein once. The sample lists about 420,000 distinct CDR3 sequences; 65% to 80% were seen once. This CDR3 spans 16 amino acids. Per germline, CDR1 SGHTA and CDR2 FQGNSA. V lost 5 bases, J lost 0 bases, and 14 bases lay in between. Sequencing input: sorted CD4+, CD8+, or CD8+CD57+ T cells (not recorded which) from PBMCs. The rearrangement uses TRBV7-2 and TRBJ1-3; a possible D gene is TRBD1 (5 bases). The clonotype originates from a human donor in good health, serving as a control. CDR3 bases: TGTGCCAGCAGCCCCGGGGGGAGACTCTCTGGAAACACCATATATTTT. As protein: CASSPGGRLSGNTIYF.